This TCR beta chain was sequenced during a study of molecular identifiers for immune sequencing clone quantification. In preparing bulk TCR libraries, previously described methods and listed TCR primers were used. TCRdb itself ran the PCR reads through MiXCR, one entry per CDR3 protein. The table records under 650,000 distinct CDR3 sequences, 15% to 20% of them present only once. General study points: Over 99% of CMV-specific effector molecules, but under 1% of naive ones, were in clones above 20 copies. Same-barcode identical TCR molecules could make highly expanded clones look smaller than they are.

V gave up 1 base and J gave up 5 bases; unmatched junction bases: 2. CDR1 is SGHVS, CDR2 FNYEAQ, per germline. The CDR3 is made up of 15 amino acids. This clonotype came up many times. Its specificity is unknown. The sequenced sample was naive CD8+ T cells from blood, with Jurkat cell RNA spiked in. Described subset: FACS-sorted CD8+CD4-CCR7+CD45RA+ naive T cells. The clonotype was recovered from a human donor in good health. Some libraries in this study had Jurkat cell RNA spiked in. This sequence joins TRBV7-6 and TRBJ2-5; 12 bases line up with TRBD2. The CDR3 DNA reads as TGTGCCAGCAGCTTAGGGACTAGCGGGGTTGAGACCCAGTACTTC. This codes for CASSLGTSGVETQYF.